This is a list of T cell receptor beta chains from one sample in a study of blood T cell repertoires in COVID-19. Clones were sequenced by immunoSEQ multiplex PCR, and TCRdb holds only the in-frame ones, with some missing. Here the sample spans roughly 21,000 clones, about nine tenths being singletons. The sequencing sample was made of peripheral blood. These receptors all come from a woman of 80 years or more with active or convalescent COVID-19. The CDR3 runs from the conserved cysteine through the conserved F or W. The D gene is left open where the match is weak. Not every row has a clone size; where given, it reads once, few, many or a size class.

-,TRBD2,TRBV28,TRBJ2-7,CASSPGRGYEQYF,TGTGCCAGCAGTCCGGGGAGGGGTTACGAGCAGTACTTC
-,TRBD2,TRBV10-2,TRBJ2-6,CATPAAGGLAGANVLTF,TGCGCCACCCCCGCGGCGGGAGGTCTGGCCGGGGCCAACGTCCTGACTTTC
-,TRBD2,TRBV5-1,TRBJ2-1,CASSALSSGSGHEQFF,TGCGCCAGCAGCGCCCTCTCTAGCGGGAGTGGGCATGAGCAGTTCTTC
-,TRBD1,TRBV13,TRBJ1-1,CASSRTRDRVNTEAFF,TGTGCCAGCAGTAGAACTCGGGACAGGGTGAACACTGAAGCTTTCTTT
-,TRBD1,TRBV19,TRBJ2-7,CASSPGQGAGEQYF,TGTGCCAGTAGCCCGGGACAGGGGGCGGGGGAGCAGTACTTC
-,-,TRBV3-1/TRBV3-2,TRBJ2-1,CASRGGNNEQFF,TGTGCCAGCAGGGGGGGAAACAATGAGCAGTTCTTC
-,TRBD1,TRBV7-2,TRBJ2-5,CASSPGQGAETQYF,TGTGCCAGCAGCCCGGGACAGGGGGCTGAGACCCAGTACTTC
-,-,TRBV4-1,TRBJ2-4,CASSPQAEGVLGQIQYF,TGCGCCAGCAGCCCACAAGCAGAGGGGGTTTTAGGCCAAATTCAGTACTTC
once,-,TRBV9,TRBJ2-1,CASSVQAHEQFF,TGTGCCAGCAGCGTACAGGCCCATGAGCAGTTCTTC
once,-,TRBV6-5,TRBJ2-2,CASSYSVISGGELFF,TGTGCCAGCAGTTACTCGGTCATCTCCGGTGGGGAGCTGTTTTTT
once,TRBD1,TRBV9,TRBJ2-1,CASSVTGGFEQFF,TGTGCCAGCAGCGTCACAGGGGGCTTTGAGCAGTTCTTC
-,TRBD1,TRBV9,TRBJ1-2,CASSAVRDRNHGYTF,TGTGCCAGCAGCGCCGTGAGGGACAGGAATCATGGCTACACCTTC
-,-,TRBV3-1/TRBV3-2,TRBJ1-4,CASSPRTATNEKLFF,TGTGCCAGCAGCCCCCGGACAGCAACTAATGAAAAACTGTTTTTT
-,-,TRBV3-1/TRBV3-2,TRBJ2-5,CASSQGLGQQETQYF,TGTGCCAGCAGCCAAGGGCTGGGACAACAAGAGACCCAGTACTTC
-,TRBD2,TRBV18,TRBJ2-4,CASSPVRTSELAKNIQYF,TGTGCCAGCTCACCTGTCAGGACTAGCGAATTAGCCAAAAACATTCAGTACTTC
-,-,TRBV7-3,TRBJ1-2,CASSFGGSGNYGYTF,TGTGCCAGCAGCTTTGGGGGCAGCGGAAACTATGGCTACACCTTC
-,TRBD1,TRBV7-9,TRBJ1-2,CASSLDRGLNGYTF,TGTGCCAGCAGCTTAGACAGGGGTCTTAATGGCTACACCTTC
once,-,TRBV11-3,TRBJ2-2,CASSGAENTGELFF,TGTGCCAGCAGCGGGGCAGAGAACACCGGGGAGCTGTTTTTT
-,-,TRBV18,TRBJ1-1,CASSPYVNTEAFF,TGTGCCAGCTCACCATATGTGAACACTGAAGCTTTCTTT
-,-,TRBV11-2,TRBJ2-7,CASSLVSVGAPYEQYF,TGTGCCAGCAGCTTAGTGAGTGTCGGTGCCCCCTACGAGCAGTACTTC
-,-,TRBV6-1,TRBJ2-5,CASSEALRVRQETQYF,TGTGCCAGCAGTGAAGCGTTACGGGTCCGCCAAGAGACCCAGTACTTC
-,-,TRBV30,TRBJ1-2,CAERTGGGNYGYTF,TGTGCCGAAAGGACCGGCGGAGGTAACTATGGCTACACCTTC
-,-,TRBV9,TRBJ1-4,CASSPLLHSRGLLFF,TGTGCCAGCAGCCCCCTTCTCCATTCCAGGGGTTTACTGTTTTTT
-,TRBD1,TRBV7-2,TRBJ2-7,CASSLKAGQGDEQYF,TGTGCCAGCAGCTTAAAAGCGGGACAGGGGGACGAGCAGTACTTC
once,TRBD2,TRBV5-1,TRBJ2-5,CASSGGGAGETQYF,TGCGCCAGCAGCGGCGGGGGGGCCGGAGAGACCCAGTACTTC
-,TRBD2,TRBV6-4,TRBJ2-1,CASSIRAGDGSEQFF,TGTGCCAGCAGTATACGAGCGGGAGATGGGAGTGAGCAGTTCTTC
-,-,TRBV6-6,TRBJ2-1,CASSYSPGIYNEQFF,TGTGCCAGCAGTTACTCGCCGGGAATCTACAATGAGCAGTTCTTC
-,TRBD1,TRBV24-1,TRBJ2-7,CATSDPRDRTFEQYF,TGTGCCACCAGTGACCCCCGGGACAGGACCTTCGAGCAGTACTTC
-,TRBD2,TRBV19,TRBJ2-3,CASRAYPRPGLVPDTQYF,TGTGCCAGTAGGGCCTACCCTCGACCGGGACTAGTCCCAGATACGCAGTATTTT
-,-,TRBV27,TRBJ1-2,CASGRSYGYTF,TGTGCCAGCGGTAGATCCTATGGCTACACCTTC
once,-,TRBV27,TRBJ1-2,CASNPIGERDGYTF,TGTGCCAGCAATCCCATAGGGGAGCGGGATGGCTACACCTTC
-,-,TRBV6-6,TRBJ1-2,CASSYMDSSDRYTF,TGTGCCAGCAGTTACATGGACAGCTCAGATCGCTACACCTTC
-,TRBD2,TRBV27,TRBJ2-2,CASSRGLAGNGELFF,TGTGCCAGCAGTCGGGGACTAGCGGGAAACGGGGAGCTGTTTTTT
-,-,TRBV7-9,TRBJ2-5,CASSLLIGGQETQYF,TGTGCCAGCAGCTTATTGATAGGGGGCCAAGAGACCCAGTACTTC
-,-,TRBV27,TRBJ1-1,CASSLRGGLMNTEAFF,TGTGCCAGCAGTTTGCGGGGGGGTCTCATGAACACTGAAGCTTTCTTT
-,-,TRBV12-3/TRBV12-4,TRBJ1-1,CASTQGYTEAFF,TGTGCCAGCACCCAGGGGTACACTGAAGCTTTCTTT
-,TRBD1,TRBV5-1,TRBJ2-7,CASSPRPDRRTYEQYF,TGCGCCAGCAGCCCCCGGCCGGACAGGCGGACCTACGAGCAGTACTTC
-,TRBD2,TRBV24-1,TRBJ2-7,CATSEGTSGLYEQYF,TGTGCCACCAGTGAGGGGACTAGCGGCCTCTACGAGCAGTACTTC
-,-,TRBV5-4,TRBJ2-2,CASSLAGVITGELFF,TGTGCCAGCAGCTTGGCGGGAGTGATTACCGGGGAGCTGTTTTTT
-,-,TRBV5-1,TRBJ1-3,CASSLRLGLSGNTIYF,TGCGCCAGCAGCTTGAGGTTGGGCCTCTCTGGAAACACCATATATTTT
-,-,TRBV7-2,TRBJ1-3,CASRRGTGSGNTIYF,TGTGCCAGCCGAAGGGGGACCGGGTCTGGAAACACCATATATTTT
-,TRBD1,TRBV11-3,TRBJ1-4,CASSSWDRVEEKLFF,TGTGCCAGCAGCTCATGGGACAGGGTTGAAGAAAAACTGTTTTTT
-,TRBD1,TRBV5-1,TRBJ1-4,CASSFDRAFEKLFF,TGCGCCAGCAGCTTCGACAGGGCATTCGAAAAACTGTTTTTT
-,-,TRBV7-9,TRBJ1-3,CASSLHSSGNTIYF,TGTGCCAGCAGTTTACATAGCTCTGGAAACACCATATATTTT
-,TRBD2,TRBV11-3,TRBJ2-5,CASSLGLAGAETQYF,TGTGCCAGCAGCTTAGGTCTAGCGGGGGCAGAGACCCAGTACTTC
once,-,TRBV21-1,TRBJ1-1,CASSKERRSPGTMNTEAFF,TGTGCCAGCAGCAAAGAAAGGAGGAGCCCCGGGACAATGAACACTGAAGCTTTCTTT
-,-,TRBV6-5,TRBJ1-4,CVSSQVNNEKLFF,TGTGTAAGCTCTCAGGTCAATAATGAAAAACTGTTTTTT
-,-,TRBV9,TRBJ1-2,CASSVHTGGIRYGYTF,TGTGCCAGCAGCGTCCACACGGGGGGGATTCGTTATGGCTACACCTTC
-,-,TRBV28,TRBJ2-7,CASTDAGQGSRHEQYF,TGTGCCAGCACCGACGCCGGGCAGGGCAGTCGGCACGAGCAGTACTTC
few,TRBD1,TRBV6-4,TRBJ2-3,CASSDAGQGATDTQYF,TGTGCCAGCAGTGACGCGGGACAGGGGGCCACAGATACGCAGTATTTT
once,TRBD2,TRBV14,TRBJ2-5,CASSQQARAGVYETQYF,TGTGCCAGCAGCCAACAAGCCCGGGCGGGAGTATACGAGACCCAGTACTTC